This T cell receptor beta chain stems from a study of T cells in Graves' hyperthyroidism and ophthalmopathy. Whole-study findings and limits: With a median lead of approximately 6.4 months before onset, the model predicted ophthalmopathy.

The TCR beta CDR3 regions underwent amplification using RNA transcripts as the source. A set of HTBI primers served as the primers for a first-round RT-PCR of the TCR CDR3. Each CDR3 protein is one row after TCRdb ran MiXCR on the multiplex PCR reads. The sample has approximately 430,000 distinct CDR3 sequences, around 16% seen once. Trimming cost V 6 bases and J 3 bases, with 14 bases left between them. This CDR3 contains 15 residues. An approximately 10 ml volume of fresh peripheral blood provided the PBMCs. This clonotype was recorded many times. As yet, its antigen is unknown. Sequenced material: blood. This chain links TRBV12-3 or TRBV12-4 with TRBJ2-2; D is uncertain. This TCR came from a woman under 30 with Graves' hyperthyroidism. As DNA, the CDR3 is TGTGCCAGCAGCAGAACCGATCTCTACACCGGGGAGCTGTTTTTT. Translation gives CASSRTDLYTGELFF.